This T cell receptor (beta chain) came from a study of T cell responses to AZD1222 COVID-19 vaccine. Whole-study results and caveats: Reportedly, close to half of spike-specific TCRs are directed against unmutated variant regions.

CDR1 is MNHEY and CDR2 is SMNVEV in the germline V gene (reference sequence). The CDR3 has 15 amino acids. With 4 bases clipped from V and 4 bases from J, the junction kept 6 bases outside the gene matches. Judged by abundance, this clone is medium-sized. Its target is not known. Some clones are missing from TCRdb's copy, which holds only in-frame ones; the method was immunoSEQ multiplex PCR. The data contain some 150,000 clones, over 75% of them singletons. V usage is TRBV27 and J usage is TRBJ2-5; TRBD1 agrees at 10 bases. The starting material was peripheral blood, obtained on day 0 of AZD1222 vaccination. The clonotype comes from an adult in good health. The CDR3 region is CASSSLTGGAETQYF. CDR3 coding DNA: TGTGCCAGCAGTTCACTGACAGGGGGCGCAGAGACCCAGTACTTC.